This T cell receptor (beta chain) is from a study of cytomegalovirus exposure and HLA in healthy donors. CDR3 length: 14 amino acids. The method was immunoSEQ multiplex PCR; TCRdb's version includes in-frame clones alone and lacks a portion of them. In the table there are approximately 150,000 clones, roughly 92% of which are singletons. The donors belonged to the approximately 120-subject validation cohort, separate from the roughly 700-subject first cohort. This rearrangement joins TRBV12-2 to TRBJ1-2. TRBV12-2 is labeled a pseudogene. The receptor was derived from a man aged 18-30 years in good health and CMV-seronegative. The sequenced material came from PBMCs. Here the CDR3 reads CASRLTLGNYGYTF. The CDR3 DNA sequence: TGTGCAAGTCGCTTAACTCTAGGTAACTATGGCTACACCTTC.